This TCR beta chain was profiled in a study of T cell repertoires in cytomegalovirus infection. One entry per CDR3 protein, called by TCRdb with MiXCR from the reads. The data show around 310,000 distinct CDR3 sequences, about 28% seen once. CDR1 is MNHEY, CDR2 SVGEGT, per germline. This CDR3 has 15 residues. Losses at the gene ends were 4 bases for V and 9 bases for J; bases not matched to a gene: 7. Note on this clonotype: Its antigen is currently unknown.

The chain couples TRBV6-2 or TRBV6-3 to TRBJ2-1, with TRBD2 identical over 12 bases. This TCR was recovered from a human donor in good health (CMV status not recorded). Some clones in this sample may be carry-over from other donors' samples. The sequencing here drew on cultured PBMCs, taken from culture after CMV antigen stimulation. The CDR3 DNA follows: TGTGCCAGCAGTTCCGAACTAGCGGGGGGTTTTGAGCAGTTCTTC. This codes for CASSSELAGGFEQFF.